The clone carrying this T cell receptor (beta chain) came up many times. The antigen is not known. V lost 3 bases, J lost 5 bases, and 17 bases lay in between. CDR1 is SGHTA, CDR2 FQGNSA, per germline. This CDR3 contains 15 residues. Using quantitative 5'-RACE with molecular barcodes, the authors made TCR beta libraries. In TCRdb, the 5' RACE reads were re-called with MiXCR into one record per CDR3 protein. The table shows approximately 220,000 distinct CDR3 sequences, with roughly 24% occurring only once. The sample is drawn from a study of CD8 T cells in ankylosing spondylitis. Study results and limitations: Within ankylosing spondylitis blood, a TCR beta motif made up of under 10 highly homologous variants appeared to be characteristic. Reactive arthritis synovial fluid and blood previously showed some of these motif variants.

Sequenced input: blood, either unsorted or a sorted T cell fraction (not recorded which). The TCR was taken from a male donor with ankylosing spondylitis or in good health (not recorded which). The chain couples TRBV7-2 to TRBJ2-7; maybe TRBD2 (5 bases). Written as DNA, the CDR3 is TGTGCCAGCAGCTTTGCCCCTGGGTTCGGGGACGAGCAGTACTTC. Protein: CASSFAPGFGDEQYF.